This TCR beta chain was sequenced during a study of blood T cell repertoires in COVID-19. Overall study context: Acute and convalescent COVID-19 samples came from the United States, Italy and Spain.

The CDR3 extends over 15 amino acids. V dropped 3 bases and J dropped 3; count of bases not matched to a gene: 5. From germline, CDR1 is ENHRY and CDR2 SYGVKD. A Seattle source enrolled patients during active infection and followed them longitudinally. Original processing notes: Amplified reference gene primers provided the basis for estimating nucleated cell counts. The method was immunoSEQ multiplex PCR; TCRdb's version includes in-frame clones alone and lacks a portion of them. V and J calls and clone size come straight from that table; D and trimming were deduced from the DNA. The sample yields fewer than 250,000 clones, roughly 86% seen once. This clone was seen once.

V and J are TRBV10-3 and TRBJ2-7; TRBD1 aligns across 10 bases. The receptor's source is an elderly woman with COVID-19, enrolled during active disease. Sequencing was performed on peripheral blood. CDR3 loop: CAISEGTGESYEQYF. The CDR3 DNA is TGTGCCATCAGTGAAGGGACAGGGGAAAGCTACGAGCAGTACTTC.